The 17 T cell receptor beta chains listed next were all sequenced from one sample in a study of shared clonotypes between healthy human individuals. The naive CD8 fraction comprised CD45RO-negative cells positively selected for CCR7 and excluded terminally differentiated effector memory CD45RA+ cells. TCRdb's copy holds only in-frame clones and misses some; the assay was immunoSEQ multiplex PCR. The repertoire consists of roughly 2,000,000 clones, with about 95% occurring once and the leading ten covering roughly 1.2%. Input material: naive CD8+ T cells sorted from blood. Receptor source: a young man in good health.

As for this clone: Other DNA sequences within the sample encode an identical CDR3. The rearrangement links TRBV5-6 to TRBJ2-7; the D is unclear. V was cut by 0 bases and J by 6 bases, with 7 bases left in between. CDR3 length: 12 residues. Germline CDR1 SGHDT, CDR2 YYEEEE. This CDR3 is CASSLGGSEQYF. In DNA, the CDR3 is TGTGCCAGCAGCTTGGGGGGATCCGAGCAGTACTTC.

The rearrangement uses TRBV6-6 and TRBJ2-1, with D perhaps TRBD2 (6 bases). This CDR3 is 12 amino acids long. Germline V gene lookup returns CDR1 MNHNY and CDR2 SVGAGI (reference sequence). The germline V and J ends were trimmed by 4 bases and 12 bases, with 13 bases remaining between them. DNA for the CDR3: TGTGCCAGCAGTTCCGACCCCGGGGGGCAGTTCTTC. Translation: CASSSDPGGQFF.

About this clone itself: This sample also contains other DNA sequences that code for the same CDR3. This chain uses TRBV4-1 with TRBJ2-7, with TRBD2 matching over 8 bases. Germline lookup yields CDR1 MGHRA and CDR2 YSYEKL. The CDR3 extends over 15 amino acids. V gave up 1 base and J gave up 2 bases; unmatched junction bases: 4. The CDR3 loop reads CASSQASGGTYEQYF. The DNA for the CDR3 is TGCGCCAGCAGCCAAGCCAGCGGGGGAACCTACGAGCAGTACTTC.

The genes are TRBV29-1 and TRBJ1-2, with TRBD1 matching 7 bases. J gave up 7 bases and V 5 bases, and 10 bases lay outside the gene matches. CDR1 SQVTM and CDR2 ANQGSEA come from the germline V gene. The length of the CDR3 is 13 residues. The CDR3 spells CSVLDRDFGGYTF. Here the CDR3 DNA reads TGCAGCGTTCTCGACAGGGACTTTGGTGGCTACACCTTC.

The chain links TRBV5-1 to TRBJ2-2, with a weak D call TRBD1 (6 bases). Trimming left V 0 bases short and J 3 bases short, with 9 bases between. Germline V lookup: CDR1 SGHRS, CDR2 YFSETQ. CDR3 length: 15 amino acids. CDR3 region: CASSLDRAYTGELFF. The CDR3 bases are TGCGCCAGCAGCTTGGACAGGGCCTACACCGGGGAGCTGTTTTTT.

Note on this clone: Other DNA sequences in the sample encode the same CDR3. The rearrangement links TRBV9 to TRBJ2-1, with D possibly TRBD1 on 5 matching bases. Germline V gene lookup returns CDR1 SGDLS and CDR2 YYNGEE. The CDR3 extends over 14 amino acids. The V and J ends lost 0 bases and 4 bases respectively, with 8 bases between them. The CDR3 bases are TGTGCCAGCAGCGTAGGCGACAGTTACAATGAGCAGTTCTTC. The encoded protein is CASSVGDSYNEQFF.

This chain uses TRBV5-1 with TRBJ1-1; 10 bases agree with TRBD1. Germline loops: CDR1 SGHRS, CDR2 YFSETQ. The length of the CDR3 is 15 residues. Trimming removed 4 bases from V and 5 bases from J; junction bases left unmatched: 8. The CDR3 coding sequence is TGCGCCAGCAGCGCCCGACAGGGGGCTAATACTGAAGCTTTCTTT. It specifies CASSARQGANTEAFF.

The rearrangement links TRBV28 to TRBJ2-1; no reliable D call. CDR1 is MDHEN and CDR2 is SYDVKM in the germline V gene. Trimming took 4 bases from V and 9 from J, leaving 13 bases between them. The CDR3 has 13 amino acids. The CDR3 here is CASSWAVLGEQFF. CDR3 nucleotide sequence: TGTGCCAGCAGTTGGGCAGTACTTGGTGAGCAGTTCTTC.

Concerning this clone: This specimen includes other DNA sequences encoding the same CDR3. The chain employs TRBV27 and TRBJ2-3; D remains ambiguous. CDR1 MNHEY and CDR2 SMNVEV come from the germline V gene (reference sequence). V dropped 3 bases and J dropped 3 bases, with 7 bases sitting between them. The CDR3 has 13 amino acids. This CDR3 reads CASSFVSTDTQYF. The CDR3, as DNA: TGTGCCAGCAGTTTCGTCAGTACAGATACGCAGTATTTT.

V gene TRBV5-6 combines with J gene TRBJ1-2, with no clear D. This CDR3 comprises 16 residues. The V gene lost 0 bases and the J gene lost 2 bases, with 14 bases spanning the gap. CDR1 and CDR2 (germline): SGHDT, YYEEEE. This CDR3 is CASSLGAAGPNYGYTF. DNA for the CDR3: TGTGCCAGCAGCTTGGGAGCGGCAGGCCCCAACTATGGCTACACCTTC.

As for this clone: Other DNA sequences from this sample encode an identical CDR3 as well. The V call is TRBV7-9, the J call TRBJ2-7; TRBD2 agrees at 11 bases. CDR1 is SEHNR, CDR2 FQNEAQ, per germline (reference sequence). The J segment lost 4 bases and the V segment lost 0 bases, leaving 2 bases of the junction unmatched. This CDR3 is 15 amino acids long. The chain's CDR3 is CASSLAPSGGYEQYF. Written as DNA, the CDR3 is TGTGCCAGCAGCTTAGCGCCTAGCGGGGGGTACGAGCAGTACTTC.

The chain is built from TRBV18 and TRBJ2-7, with D tentatively TRBD1 (6 bases). The V gene's germline CDR1 is KGHSH and CDR2 LQKENI. This CDR3 comprises 16 residues. The germline V and J ends were trimmed by 2 bases and 2 bases, with 16 bases remaining between them. The CDR3 sequence: CASSPVTTGPTYEQYF. For the CDR3, the DNA is TGTGCCAGCTCACCAGTCACGACAGGCCCAACCTACGAGCAGTACTTC.

Notes on this clone: Other DNA sequences in this specimen translate into the identical CDR3. The chain carries TRBV5-4 and TRBJ1-1, with D possibly matching TRBD1 (6 bases). CDR3 length: 14 residues. The germline gives CDR1 SGHNT, CDR2 YYREEE (reference sequence). V lost 0 bases to trimming and J lost 10 bases, with 16 bases between them. The CDR3 reads CASSLEAGEGRAFF. CDR3 coding DNA: TGTGCCAGCAGCTTGGAGGCAGGGGAGGGGAGAGCTTTCTTT.

This chain joins TRBV19 and TRBJ2-5; D unclear. Trimming took off 3 bases at V and 2 bases at J, with 10 bases between the two ends. The CDR3 is 14 amino acids. Germline lookup yields CDR1 LNHDA and CDR2 SQIVND (reference sequence). CDR3 region: CASSIQSDQETQYF. The CDR3 region has the DNA TGTGCCAGTAGTATTCAAAGCGATCAAGAGACCCAGTACTTC. The whole variable domain, filled in from reference TRBV19 and TRBJ2-5, reads DGGITQSPKYLFRKEGQNVTLSCEQNLNHDAMYWYRQDPGQGLRLIYYSQIVNDFQKGDIAEGYSVSREKKESFPLTVTSAQKNPTAFYLCASSIQSDQETQYFGPGTRLLVL.

This clone was found once. V is TRBV6-6 and J is TRBJ2-5, with TRBD2 matching 8 bases. Germline CDR1 reads MNHNY; CDR2 reads SVGAGI (reference sequence). The CDR3 sequence is 16 residues long. V lost 4 bases to trimming and J lost 4 bases; unmatched junction nucleotides: 11. The CDR3 DNA reads TGTGCCAGCAGTTGGGTCCCAGCGGGAGTCTCAGAGACCCAGTACTTC. Translating gives CASSWVPAGVSETQYF.

The J gene is TRBJ2-7, the V gene TRBV7-9; 10 bases align to TRBD2. V shed 1 base, J shed 5 bases, and the junction held 5 bases outside the gene matches. The length of the CDR3 is 15 residues. Germline CDR1 and CDR2: SEHNR and FQNEAQ (reference sequence). This CDR3 reads CASSLESGGANEQYF. The DNA of the CDR3 is TGTGCCAGCAGCTTAGAGAGCGGGGGGGCGAACGAGCAGTACTTC.

The rearrangement uses TRBV29-1 and TRBJ2-1; 12 bases match TRBD2. Germline lookup yields CDR1 SQVTM and CDR2 ANQGSEA. With V trimmed by 8 bases and J by 8 bases, 16 bases remained unmatched. This CDR3 comprises 16 residues. The CDR3 nucleotides are TGCAGCAGCACTGTACTAGCGGGAGGCCCCTGGGATGAGCAGTTCTTC. Translation gives CSSTVLAGGPWDEQFF.